Listed below are T cell receptor beta chains from one sample, sequenced in a study of blood T cell repertoires in COVID-19. Assay used: immunoSEQ multiplex PCR; TCRdb lists only in-frame clones, some missing. The table lists some 270,000 clones, around 86% of them singletons. The sequencing sample was made of peripheral blood. These TCRs come from a man in his forties with active or convalescent COVID-19. Each CDR3 is given with its conserved first and last residue. Each record gives: V gene, J gene, CDR3 protein.

V gene: TRBV7-9; J gene: TRBJ2-2; CDR3 protein: CASSRYRDRGSGNTGELFF
V gene: TRBV18; J gene: TRBJ1-6; CDR3 protein: CASSPENSPLHF
V gene: TRBV7-2; J gene: TRBJ1-5; CDR3 protein: CASSLDRIQPQHF
V gene: TRBV12-5; J gene: TRBJ2-2; CDR3 protein: CASGLVLRLNTGELFF
V gene: TRBV11-2; J gene: TRBJ1-5; CDR3 protein: CASSRDMREPQHF
V gene: TRBV10-2; J gene: TRBJ2-7; CDR3 protein: CASSFRRDSYYEQYF
V gene: TRBV12-3/TRBV12-4; J gene: TRBJ2-3; CDR3 protein: CASSLTLTQYF
V gene: TRBV10-3; J gene: TRBJ2-7; CDR3 protein: CATTPGTSGYEQYF
V gene: TRBV2; J gene: TRBJ2-3; CDR3 protein: CASSGLASDTQYF
V gene: TRBV5-8; J gene: TRBJ2-5; CDR3 protein: CASSFGGRALETQYF
V gene: TRBV5-1; J gene: TRBJ1-1; CDR3 protein: CASSLVPRSGVTTPMNTEAFF
V gene: TRBV9; J gene: TRBJ2-5; CDR3 protein: CASSVATGRAQETQYF
V gene: TRBV29-1; J gene: TRBJ2-3; CDR3 protein: CSVFLHRTGPDTQYF
V gene: TRBV19; J gene: TRBJ2-1; CDR3 protein: CASSTSGNDNEQFF
V gene: TRBV9; J gene: TRBJ2-5; CDR3 protein: CASSVSGLAFQETQYF
V gene: TRBV6-5; J gene: TRBJ1-5; CDR3 protein: CASSPAGTGNQPQHF
V gene: TRBV4-2; J gene: TRBJ2-2; CDR3 protein: CASSQGGRTSVSGELFF
V gene: TRBV29-1; J gene: TRBJ2-3; CDR3 protein: CSVGASTDTQYF
V gene: TRBV5-1; J gene: TRBJ2-6; CDR3 protein: CASSLGTGTGANVLTF
V gene: TRBV4-2; J gene: TRBJ2-7; CDR3 protein: CASSQDLGGSPYEQYF
V gene: TRBV5-1; J gene: TRBJ2-1; CDR3 protein: CASSWRGGNEQFF
V gene: TRBV11-3; J gene: TRBJ1-2; CDR3 protein: CASSLERTGGNYGYTF
V gene: TRBV5-5; J gene: TRBJ2-7; CDR3 protein: CASSFWTSDEQYF